The clone carrying this TCR beta chain was seen at least ten times. Its specificity is unknown. Germline CDR1 and CDR2: SGHKS and YYEKEE (reference sequence). The V and J ends lost 2 bases and 2 bases respectively, with 11 bases between them. This CDR3 region has 15 residues. Addition of a universal primer site occurred through template switching, and cDNA carried unique molecular identifiers. Each CDR3 protein gets one entry after TCRdb re-called the 5' RACE reads with MiXCR. This sample carries roughly 250,000 distinct CDR3 sequences, roughly 13% of them seen once, and the ten largest clones take 8.8%. This record comes from a study of identical twins. Points from the study as a whole: Clonotypes of the beta chain that were abundant in cord blood carried fewer insertions (memory repertoires showed none). Cross-sectional statistics, not tracking of the same donors, supported the conclusions.

Each donor (without exception) was a healthy Caucasian. J is TRBJ2-1 and V is TRBV5-5, with a weak D call TRBD1 (6 bases). Sample: memory (CD45RO+) T cells sorted from blood. This sequence was found in a woman under 30 in good health. CDR3 region: CASSFEQGTYNEQFF. CDR3 coding DNA: TGTGCCAGCAGCTTCGAACAGGGTACCTACAATGAGCAGTTCTTC.